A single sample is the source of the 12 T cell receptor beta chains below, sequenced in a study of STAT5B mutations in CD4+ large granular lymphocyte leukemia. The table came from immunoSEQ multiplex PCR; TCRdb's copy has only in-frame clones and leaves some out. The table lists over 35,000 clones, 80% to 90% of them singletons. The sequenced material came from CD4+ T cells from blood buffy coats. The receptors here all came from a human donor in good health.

The CDR3 reads CASSQEPLPDTQYF. CDR3 sequence (DNA): TGCGCCAGCAGCCAAGAGCCCTTGCCAGATACGCAGTATTTT. This chain connects TRBV4-3 to TRBJ2-3; D call uncertain. The germline gives CDR1 LGHNA, CDR2 YSLEER. The CDR3 is 14 amino acids. The V and J ends lost 0 bases and 4 bases respectively, with 8 bases between them.

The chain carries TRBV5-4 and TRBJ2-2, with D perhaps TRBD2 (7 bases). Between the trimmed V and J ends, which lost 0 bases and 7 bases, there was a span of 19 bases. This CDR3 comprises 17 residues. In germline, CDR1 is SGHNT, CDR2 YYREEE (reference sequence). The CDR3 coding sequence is TGTGCCAGCAGCTTGGAAGGGATCGGGGGGCGAGGCGGGGAGCTGTTTTTT. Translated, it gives CASSLEGIGGRGGELFF.

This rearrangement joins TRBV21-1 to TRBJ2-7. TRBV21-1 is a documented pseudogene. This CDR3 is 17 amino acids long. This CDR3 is CASSPRFKWSGTHEQYF. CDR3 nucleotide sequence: TGTGCCAGCAGCCCGCGTTTTAAGTGGTCGGGCACCCACGAGCAGTACTTC.

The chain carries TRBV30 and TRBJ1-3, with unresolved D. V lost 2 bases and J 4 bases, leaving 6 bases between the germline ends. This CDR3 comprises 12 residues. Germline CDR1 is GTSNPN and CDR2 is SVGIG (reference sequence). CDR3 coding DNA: TGTGCCTGGAGTAAACAGGGAAACACCATATATTTT. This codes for CAWSKQGNTIYF.

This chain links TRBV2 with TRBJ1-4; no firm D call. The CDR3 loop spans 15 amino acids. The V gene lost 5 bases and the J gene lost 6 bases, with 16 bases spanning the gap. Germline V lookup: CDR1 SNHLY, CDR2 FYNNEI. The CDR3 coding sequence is TGTGCCAGCAGTCCAACAGCCAAGAGGGATGAAAAACTGTTTTTT. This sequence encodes CASSPTAKRDEKLFF.

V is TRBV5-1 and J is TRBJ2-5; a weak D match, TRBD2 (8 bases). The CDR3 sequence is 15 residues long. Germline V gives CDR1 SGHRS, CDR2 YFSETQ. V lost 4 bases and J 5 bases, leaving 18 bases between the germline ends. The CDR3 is CASSAGLAGGETQYF. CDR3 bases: TGCGCCAGCAGCGCAGGACTAGCAGGGGGGGAGACCCAGTACTTC.

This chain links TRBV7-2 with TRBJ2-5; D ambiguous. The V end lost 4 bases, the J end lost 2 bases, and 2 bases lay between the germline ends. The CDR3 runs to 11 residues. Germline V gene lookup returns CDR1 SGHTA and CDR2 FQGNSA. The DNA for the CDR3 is TGTGCCAGCAGCTCGCAAGAGACCCAGTACTTC. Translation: CASSSQETQYF.

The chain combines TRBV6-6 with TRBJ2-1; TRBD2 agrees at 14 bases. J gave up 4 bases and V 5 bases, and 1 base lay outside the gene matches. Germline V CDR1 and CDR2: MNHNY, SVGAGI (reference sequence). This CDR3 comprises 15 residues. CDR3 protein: CASSRLAGGYNEQFF. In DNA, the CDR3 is TGTGCCAGCAGTAGACTAGCGGGAGGGTACAATGAGCAGTTCTTC.

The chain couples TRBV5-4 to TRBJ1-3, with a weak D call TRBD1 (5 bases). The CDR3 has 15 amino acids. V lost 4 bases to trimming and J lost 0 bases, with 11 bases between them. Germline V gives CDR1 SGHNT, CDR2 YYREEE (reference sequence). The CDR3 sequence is CASSRPGDSGNTIYF. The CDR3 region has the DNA TGTGCCAGCAGCCGACCGGGGGACTCTGGAAACACCATATATTTT.

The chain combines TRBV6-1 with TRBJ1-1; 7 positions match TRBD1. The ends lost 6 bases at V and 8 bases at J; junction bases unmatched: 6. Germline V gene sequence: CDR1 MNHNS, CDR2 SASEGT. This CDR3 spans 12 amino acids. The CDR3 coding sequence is TGTGCCAGCAGCCGACAGGGAACGGAAGCTTTCTTT. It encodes CASSRQGTEAFF.

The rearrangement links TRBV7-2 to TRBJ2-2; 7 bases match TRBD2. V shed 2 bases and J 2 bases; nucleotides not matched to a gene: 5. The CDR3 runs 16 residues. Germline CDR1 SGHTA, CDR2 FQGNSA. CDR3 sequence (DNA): TGTGCCAGCAGCTTATATCAGCGGGGCAACACCGGGGAGCTGTTTTTT. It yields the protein CASSLYQRGNTGELFF.

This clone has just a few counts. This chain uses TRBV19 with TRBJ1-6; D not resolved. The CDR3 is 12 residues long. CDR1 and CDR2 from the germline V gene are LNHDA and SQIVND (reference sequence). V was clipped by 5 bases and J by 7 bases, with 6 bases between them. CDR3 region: CASSVGNSPLHF. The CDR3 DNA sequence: TGTGCCAGTAGTGTCGGGAATTCACCCCTCCACTTT.